The 23 T cell receptor beta chains presented below share a single source sample, sequenced in a study of T cell repertoires in cytomegalovirus infection. TCRdb processed the reads anew with MiXCR; each CDR3 protein has one entry. The data show some 300,000 distinct CDR3 sequences, around 10% seen once. The sequenced material came from PBMCs. The receptor source for this set is a human donor in good health (CMV status not recorded). Some clones in this sample may be carry-over from other donors' samples.

In its sample, this clonotype was seen a few times. The chain carries TRBV5-6 and TRBJ2-4, with D perhaps matching TRBD1 or TRBD2 (5 bases each). Per the germline V gene, CDR1 is SGHDT and CDR2 is YYEEEE. The germline V and J ends were trimmed by 2 bases and 2 bases, with 11 bases remaining between them. This CDR3 comprises 15 residues. CDR3 residues: CASSLWGIPKNIQYF. The CDR3 DNA reads TGTGCCAGCAGCTTATGGGGGATACCCAAAAACATTCAGTACTTC.

This clonotype was recorded many times. The chain has TRBV4-1 and TRBJ2-2, with TRBD2 identical over 12 bases. CDR3 length: 18 amino acids. CDR1 and CDR2 (germline): MGHRA, YSYEKL. V gave up 1 base and J gave up 2 bases; unmatched junction bases: 5. DNA for the CDR3: TGCGCCAGCAGCCAAGGGGAACTAGCGGGGGGTAACACCGGGGAGCTGTTTTTT. Translating gives CASSQGELAGGNTGELFF.

This clonotype was counted ten times or more. CDR3 amino acids: CSASGGIGIQYF. The DNA of the CDR3 is TGCAGTGCTAGCGGGGGAATCGGCATTCAGTACTTC. V and J are TRBV20-1 and TRBJ2-4, with D possibly TRBD2 on 6 matching bases. The CDR3 contains 12 residues. V dropped 3 bases and J dropped 9 bases, with 12 bases sitting between them. From germline, CDR1 is DFQATT and CDR2 SNEGSKA (reference sequence).

This clonotype has a count of ten or more. This chain uses TRBV20-1 with TRBJ1-1; possibly TRBD1 for D (5 bases). The V end was cut by 0 bases, the J end by 0 bases, with 17 bases between. This CDR3 spans 17 amino acids. Germline-derived CDR1 and CDR2 are DFQATT and SNEGSKA (reference sequence). The CDR3 sequence is CSARDEIKGTLNTEAFF. The CDR3 coding sequence is TGCAGTGCTAGAGATGAAATTAAGGGGACCCTGAACACTGAAGCTTTCTTT.

This clonotype came up many times. The CDR3 DNA follows: TGCAGTGCTAGAGTGGAACCAACTAACTATGGCTACACCTTC. Amino acids: CSARVEPTNYGYTF. The chain uses TRBV20-1 and TRBJ1-2; no firm D call. The germline V gene has CDR1 DFQATT and CDR2 SNEGSKA (reference sequence). The CDR3 length is 14 residues. Deletions cut 1 base from V and 0 bases from J, with 9 bases between.

This clonotype was recorded at least ten times. The chain is built from TRBV20-1 and TRBJ1-2; weak D call: TRBD1 (5 bases). The V gene's germline CDR1 is DFQATT and CDR2 SNEGSKA (reference sequence). The CDR3 has 13 amino acids. Trimming pared 4 bases from V and 2 bases from J, leaving 11 bases between. CDR3 in amino acids: CSAKPKGNYGYTF. Written as DNA, the CDR3 is TGCAGTGCTAAGCCTAAGGGGAACTATGGCTACACCTTC.

In this sample, this clonotype turned up many times. The chain is built from TRBV2 and TRBJ2-5; 9 bases fit TRBD1. Germline V gene data show CDR1 as SNHLY and CDR2 as FYNNEI. The trim removed 6 bases at V and 4 bases at J, leaving 9 bases unmatched. This CDR3 has 15 amino acids. For the CDR3, the DNA is TGTGCCAGCAGAATACAGGGGGCGGGCGTAGAGACCCAGTACTTC. This encodes CASRIQGAGVETQYF.

This clonotype was found many times. The chain has TRBV28 and TRBJ1-6; TRBD1 matches at 10 bases. The CDR3 covers 15 residues. V lost 5 bases and J lost 12; bases outside the gene matches: 10. CDR1 and CDR2 (germline): MDHEN, SYDVKM. CDR3 nucleotide sequence: TGTGCCAGCAGTCCCCCGGGACAGGGGCCGAGACCCCTCCACTTT. Translated, it gives CASSPPGQGPRPLHF.

This chain uses TRBV30 with TRBJ2-7; unclear D gene. CDR1 and CDR2 from the germline V gene are GTSNPN and SVGIG (reference sequence). The V end lost 3 bases, the J end lost 7 bases, and 16 bases lay between the germline ends. This CDR3 contains 13 residues. The CDR3 region is CAWRKKFGVEQYF. CDR3 bases: TGTGCCTGGAGGAAAAAGTTCGGAGTTGAGCAGTACTTC.

In this sample, this clonotype turned up many times. The V and J genes are TRBV2 and TRBJ2-7, with 7 bases lining up with TRBD1. The CDR3 totals 15 residues. The J segment lost 2 bases and the V segment lost 6 bases, leaving 10 bases of the junction unmatched. Germline V gene sequence: CDR1 SNHLY, CDR2 FYNNEI. The CDR3 is CASSLPGTETYEQYF. CDR3 nucleotide sequence: TGTGCCAGCAGCCTCCCTGGGACAGAGACCTACGAGCAGTACTTC.

This clonotype was seen many times. V gene TRBV6-5 combines with J gene TRBJ1-2; D is unclear. The CDR3 runs 14 residues. In germline, CDR1 is MNHEY, CDR2 SVGAGI. The ends were cut back, 0 bases at V and 3 bases at J, with 8 bases in the middle. The CDR3 region has the DNA TGTGCCAGCAGTTACTCGATGGGCGACTATGGCTACACCTTC. This gives the protein CASSYSMGDYGYTF.

Many counts were recorded for this clonotype. V is TRBV20-1 and J is TRBJ1-1; no clear D gene. The V gene's germline CDR1 is DFQATT and CDR2 SNEGSKA (reference sequence). The CDR3 contains 13 residues. Trimming took off 0 bases at V and 1 base at J, with 6 bases between the two ends. The CDR3 sequence: CSARDTGNTEAFF. DNA of the CDR3: TGCAGTGCTAGAGATACGGGGAACACTGAAGCTTTCTTT.

This clonotype was picked up many times. This sequence joins TRBV20-1 and TRBJ1-5; D is unresolved. The CDR3 runs 13 residues. The V and J ends lost 1 base and 9 bases respectively, with 13 bases between them. Germline assignment: CDR1 DFQATT and CDR2 SNEGSKA (reference sequence). In nucleotides, the CDR3 is TGCAGTGCTAGAGGGTCCGAGTTGAGGCCCCAGCATTTT. Translating gives CSARGSELRPQHF.

This clonotype was counted ten times or more. CDR3 nucleotides: TGTGCCAGTAGTATTACGGCGGCGGGCCAAGAGACCCAGTACTTC. Protein: CASSITAAGQETQYF. This chain uses TRBV19 with TRBJ2-5, with D possibly being TRBD2 (5 bases). V shed 3 bases and J shed 1 base, with 12 bases lying between them. Germline CDR1 reads LNHDA; CDR2 reads SQIVND (reference sequence). The CDR3 is 15 amino acids.

Many counts were recorded for this clonotype. The chain joins TRBV7-2 to TRBJ1-5, with a weak D call TRBD1 (5 bases). CDR3 length: 15 amino acids. V lost 4 bases and J lost 0, with 10 bases in between. CDR1 is SGHTA and CDR2 is FQGNSA in the germline V gene. Here the CDR3 reads CASSSSGNSNQPQHF. The CDR3 DNA reads TGTGCCAGCAGCTCGTCAGGGAATAGCAATCAGCCCCAGCATTTT.

This clonotype has just a few counts. V gene TRBV28 combines with J gene TRBJ1-1; D unresolved. CDR3 length: 15 amino acids. Looked up from germline, CDR1 is MDHEN and CDR2 is SYDVKM. V was shortened by 1 base and J by 3 bases, with 12 bases between the two germline ends. CDR3 nucleotides: TGTGCCAGCAGTTTATCAGTTCCAGGCCACACTGAAGCTTTCTTT. Protein product: CASSLSVPGHTEAFF.

The gene calls are TRBV6-5 and TRBJ2-5; 8 bases match TRBD2. Germline CDR1 MNHEY, CDR2 SVGAGI. This CDR3 contains 14 residues. V lost 6 bases to trimming and J lost 6 bases; unmatched junction nucleotides: 9. In nucleotides, the CDR3 is TGTGCCAGCAGCCCCGGGGGGGGATCCAAGACCCAGTACTTC. Encoded protein: CASSPGGGSKTQYF.

This clonotype appeared many times. The chain uses TRBV19 and TRBJ2-1; 8 bases are shared with TRBD1. Trimming removed 5 bases from V and 6 bases from J; junction bases left unmatched: 9. CDR3 length equals 15 residues. Germline CDR1 is LNHDA and CDR2 is SQIVND (reference sequence). The CDR3 here is CASSGPGQGSNEQFF. The CDR3 DNA follows: TGTGCCAGTAGTGGCCCCGGACAGGGTTCCAATGAGCAGTTCTTC.

This clonotype was counted at least ten times. The junction shows a germline mismatch at one end, possibly a read error. The chain is built from TRBV20-1 and TRBJ2-3; D uncertain. Per germline, CDR1 DFQATT and CDR2 SNEGSKA (reference sequence). This CDR3 is 13 amino acids long. CDR3 in DNA: TGCAGTGCTAGAGTACCCAGCACAAATACGCAGTATTTT. Amino acids: CSARVPSTNTQYF.

Concerning this clonotype itself: One end of the junction is discordant with germline, which a read error may explain. The chain recombines TRBV20-1 with TRBJ2-3; 12 positions match TRBD2. Germline V lookup: CDR1 DFQATT, CDR2 SNEGSKA (reference sequence). The CDR3 is 17 amino acids. In DNA, the CDR3 is TGCAGTGCTAGAGATCCTAGCGGGGGGGCTAGGACAGATATGCAGTATTTT. This sequence encodes CSARDPSGGARTDMQYF.

Ten or more counts support this clonotype. This chain uses TRBV23-1 with TRBJ2-7, with D possibly TRBD1 on 6 matching bases. TRBV23-1 qualifies as an ORF whose function is uncertain. The V end lost 4 bases, the J end lost 2 bases, and 21 bases lay between the germline ends. CDR3 length equals 17 residues. This CDR3 is CASSPPAWDTGPYEQYV. CDR3 nucleotide sequence: TGCGCCAGCAGTCCCCCCGCATGGGACACCGGCCCCTACGAGCAGTACGTC.

This clonotype came up many times. The gene calls are TRBV28 and TRBJ2-3; D gene uncertain. This CDR3 has 13 amino acids. Germline CDR1 and CDR2: MDHEN and SYDVKM. V dropped 5 bases and J dropped 3 bases, with 9 bases sitting between them. The CDR3, as DNA: TGTGCCAGCAGTGACCGAATAACAGATACGCAGTATTTT. It specifies CASSDRITDTQYF.

This clonotype was recorded at least ten times. The rearrangement links TRBV20-1 to TRBJ2-1, with D hard to call. Germline CDR1 DFQATT, CDR2 SNEGSKA (reference sequence). V was shortened by 5 bases and J by 7 bases, with 15 bases between the two germline ends. The CDR3 consists of 13 residues. The CDR3 loop reads CSAPRQGRNEQFF. The CDR3 bases are TGCAGTGCTCCCCGGCAAGGCAGGAATGAGCAGTTCTTC.